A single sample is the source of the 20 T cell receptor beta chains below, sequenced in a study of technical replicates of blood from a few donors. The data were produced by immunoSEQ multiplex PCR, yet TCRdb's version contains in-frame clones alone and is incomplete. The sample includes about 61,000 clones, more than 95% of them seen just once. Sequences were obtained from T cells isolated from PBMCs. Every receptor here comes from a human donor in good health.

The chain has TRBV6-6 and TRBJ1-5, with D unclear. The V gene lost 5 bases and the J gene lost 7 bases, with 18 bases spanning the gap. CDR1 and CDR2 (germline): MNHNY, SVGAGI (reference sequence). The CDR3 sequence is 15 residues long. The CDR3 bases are TGTGCCAGCAGTCACGCGTACAGTCAAAGGCAGCCCCAGCATTTT. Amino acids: CASSHAYSQRQPQHF.

The CDR3 is CASSSSYEQYF. In DNA form, the CDR3 reads TGTGCCAGCAGCTCTAGCTACGAGCAGTACTTC. V is TRBV11-1 and J is TRBJ2-7; D remains unclear. Trimming shortened V by 4 bases and J by 3 bases, and 4 bases separated the two germline ends. The CDR3 has 11 residues. Germline CDR1 reads SGHAT; CDR2 reads FQDESV (reference sequence).

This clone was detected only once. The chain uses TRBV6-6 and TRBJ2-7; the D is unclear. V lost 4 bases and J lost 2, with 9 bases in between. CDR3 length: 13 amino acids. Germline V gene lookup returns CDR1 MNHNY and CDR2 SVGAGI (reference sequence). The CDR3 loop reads CASSSYRTYEQYF. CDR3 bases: TGTGCCAGCAGTTCTTACAGAACCTACGAGCAGTACTTC.

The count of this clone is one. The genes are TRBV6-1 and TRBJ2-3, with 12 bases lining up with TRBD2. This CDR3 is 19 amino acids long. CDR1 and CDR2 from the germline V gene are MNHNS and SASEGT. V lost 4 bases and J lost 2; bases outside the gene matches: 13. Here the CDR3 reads CASSASIVLAGGFTDTQYF. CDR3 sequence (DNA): TGTGCCAGCAGTGCGAGCATCGTACTAGCGGGAGGTTTCACAGATACGCAGTATTTT.

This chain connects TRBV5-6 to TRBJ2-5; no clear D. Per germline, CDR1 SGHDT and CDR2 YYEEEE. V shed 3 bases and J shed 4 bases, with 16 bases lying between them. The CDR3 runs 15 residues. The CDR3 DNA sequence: TGTGCCAGCAGCTCCTATGACGTGAGGAGAGAGACCCAGTACTTC. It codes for CASSSYDVRRETQYF.

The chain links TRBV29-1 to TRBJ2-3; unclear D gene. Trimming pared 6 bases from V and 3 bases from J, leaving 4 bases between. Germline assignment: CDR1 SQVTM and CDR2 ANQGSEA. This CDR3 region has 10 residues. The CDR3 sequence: CSVGTDTQYF. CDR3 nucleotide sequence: TGCAGCGTCGGGACAGATACGCAGTATTTT.

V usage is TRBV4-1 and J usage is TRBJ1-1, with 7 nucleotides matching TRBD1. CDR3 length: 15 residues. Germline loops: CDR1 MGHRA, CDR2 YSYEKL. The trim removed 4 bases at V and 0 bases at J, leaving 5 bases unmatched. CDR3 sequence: CASSLGTALNTEAFF. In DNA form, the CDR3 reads TGCGCCAGCAGCCTAGGGACAGCTTTGAACACTGAAGCTTTCTTT.

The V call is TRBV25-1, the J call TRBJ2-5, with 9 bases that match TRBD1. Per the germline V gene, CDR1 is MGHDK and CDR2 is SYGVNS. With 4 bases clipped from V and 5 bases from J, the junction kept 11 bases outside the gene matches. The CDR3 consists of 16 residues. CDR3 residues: CASSGPHRGRGETQYF. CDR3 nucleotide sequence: TGTGCCAGCAGTGGTCCCCACAGGGGGCGAGGGGAGACCCAGTACTTC.

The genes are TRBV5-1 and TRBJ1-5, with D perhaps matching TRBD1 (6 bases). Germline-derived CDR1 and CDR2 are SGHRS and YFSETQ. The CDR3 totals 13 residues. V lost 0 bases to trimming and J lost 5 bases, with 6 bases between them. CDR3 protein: CASSLGQDQPQHF. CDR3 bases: TGCGCCAGCAGCTTGGGACAGGATCAGCCCCAGCATTTT. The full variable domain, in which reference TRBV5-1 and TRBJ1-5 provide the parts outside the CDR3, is KAGVTQTPRYLIKTRGQQVTLSCSPISGHRSVSWYQQTPGQGLQFLFEYFSETQRNKGNFPGRFSGRQFSNSRSEMNVSTLELGDSALYLCASSLGQDQPQHFGDGTRLSIL.

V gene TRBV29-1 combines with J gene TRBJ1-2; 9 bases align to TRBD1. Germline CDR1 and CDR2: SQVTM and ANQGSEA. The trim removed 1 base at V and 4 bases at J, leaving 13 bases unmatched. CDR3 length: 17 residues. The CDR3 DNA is TGCAGCGTTGAAGTTAACACACAGGGGGCGGAGAGCTATGGCTACACCTTC. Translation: CSVEVNTQGAESYGYTF.

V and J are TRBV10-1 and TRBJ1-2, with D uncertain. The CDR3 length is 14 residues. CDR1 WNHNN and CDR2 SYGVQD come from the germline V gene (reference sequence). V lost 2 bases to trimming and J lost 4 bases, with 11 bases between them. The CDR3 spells CASSEGPETYGYTF. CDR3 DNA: TGCGCCAGCAGTGAGGGCCCAGAAACCTATGGCTACACCTTC.

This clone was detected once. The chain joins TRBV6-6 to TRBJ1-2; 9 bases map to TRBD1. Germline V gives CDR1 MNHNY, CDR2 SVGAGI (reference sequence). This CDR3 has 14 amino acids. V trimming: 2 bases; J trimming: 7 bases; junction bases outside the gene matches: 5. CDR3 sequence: CASSYPSDRGGYTF. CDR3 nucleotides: TGTGCCAGCAGTTACCCCTCGGACAGGGGTGGCTACACCTTC.

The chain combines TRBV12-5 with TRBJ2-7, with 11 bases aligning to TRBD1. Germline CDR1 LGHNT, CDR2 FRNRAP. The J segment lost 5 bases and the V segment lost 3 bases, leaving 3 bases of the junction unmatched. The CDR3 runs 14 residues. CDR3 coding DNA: TGTGCTAGTGGTTTCGGACAGGGGGCCAACGAGCAGTACTTC. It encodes CASGFGQGANEQYF.

CDR3 nucleotides: TGTGCCAGTGCACGACAGCCAAATGAAAAACTGTTTTTT. Its translation is CASARQPNEKLFF. The chain joins TRBV19 to TRBJ1-4, with D tentatively TRBD1 (5 bases). There are 13 residues in the CDR3. Germline V CDR1 and CDR2: LNHDA, SQIVND (reference sequence). Trimming took 8 bases from V and 5 from J, leaving 12 bases between them.

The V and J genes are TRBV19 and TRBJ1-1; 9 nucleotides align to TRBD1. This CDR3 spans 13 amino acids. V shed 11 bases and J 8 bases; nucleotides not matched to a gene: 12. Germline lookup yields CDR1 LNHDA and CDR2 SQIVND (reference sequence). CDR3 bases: TGTGCCTCCCGACAGGGGGGCAGAGGAGAAGCTTTCTTT. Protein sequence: CASRQGGRGEAFF.

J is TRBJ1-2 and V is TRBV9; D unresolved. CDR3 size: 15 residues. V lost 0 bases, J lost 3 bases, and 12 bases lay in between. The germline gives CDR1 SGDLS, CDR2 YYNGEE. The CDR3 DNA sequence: TGTGCCAGCAGCGTAGACGAGGGTGCGGACTATGGCTACACCTTC. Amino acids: CASSVDEGADYGYTF.

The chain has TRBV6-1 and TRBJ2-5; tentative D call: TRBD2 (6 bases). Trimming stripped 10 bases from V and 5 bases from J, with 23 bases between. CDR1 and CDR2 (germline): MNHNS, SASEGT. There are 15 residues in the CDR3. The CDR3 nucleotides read TGTGCCAACTCGGGGGTCATGGGCTTCCAGGAGACCCAGTACTTC. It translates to CANSGVMGFQETQYF.

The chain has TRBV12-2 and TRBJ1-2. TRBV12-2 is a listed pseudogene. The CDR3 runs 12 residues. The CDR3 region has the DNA TGTGCAAGTCGCTTAGGGGGGGGAGGCTACACCTTC. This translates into CASRLGGGGYTF.

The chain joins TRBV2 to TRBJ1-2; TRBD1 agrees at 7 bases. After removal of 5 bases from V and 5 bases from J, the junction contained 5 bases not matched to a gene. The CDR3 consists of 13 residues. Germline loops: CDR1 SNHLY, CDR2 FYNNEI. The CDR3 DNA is TGTGCCAGCAGTATGGGACAGAGGTATGGCTACACCTTC. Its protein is CASSMGQRYGYTF.

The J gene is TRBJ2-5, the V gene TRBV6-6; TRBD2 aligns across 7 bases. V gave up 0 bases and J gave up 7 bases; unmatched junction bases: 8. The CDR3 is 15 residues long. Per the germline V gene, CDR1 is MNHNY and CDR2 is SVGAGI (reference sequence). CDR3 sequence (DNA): TGTGCCAGCAGTTACTCGTTACTAGGCGGGAGGACCCAGTACTTC. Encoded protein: CASSYSLLGGRTQYF.